Presented here are 16 T cell receptor beta chains from one specimen sequenced in a study of spatial heterogeneity in lung cancer. Via MiXCR, TCRdb re-called the 5' RACE reads, giving one row per CDR3 protein. The table lists about 18,000 distinct CDR3 sequences, 9.5% to 10% of them singletons. Study outcomes and limitations: Counts of expanded alpha and beta TCRs within tumors tracked the tumor nonsynonymous mutation count.

Their target antigens are unknown. This sample's time point: sample taken at primary tumor resection. Sequenced material: lung tumor tissue, taken at surgery. Every receptor here comes from a female donor with early-stage non-small cell lung cancer.

This clonotype was recorded a few times. For a library built for alpha chains, this beta chain is a stray read; little rests on its size. The CDR3 sequence is CASIPTGLGQPQHF. As DNA, the CDR3 is TGTGCCAGCATCCCGACAGGGTTGGGACAGCCCCAGCATTTT. V and J are TRBV2 and TRBJ1-5; 7 bases match TRBD1. CDR3 length equals 14 residues. The germline V gene has CDR1 SNHLY and CDR2 FYNNEI. The V gene end was trimmed by 7 bases and the J gene end by 7 bases; junction bases not matched to a gene: 10.

This clonotype was detected many times. This beta chain appears as a stray read in a library generated for alpha chains; its size is not informative. V and J are TRBV28 and TRBJ2-7, with D hard to call. There are 15 residues in the CDR3. The V end lost 4 bases, the J end lost 1 base, and 14 bases lay between the germline ends. The germline gives CDR1 MDHEN, CDR2 SYDVKM. CDR3 loop: CASSSGITVSYEQYF. CDR3 DNA: TGTGCCAGCAGTTCTGGGATTACAGTGTCCTACGAGCAGTACTTC.

This clonotype has a handful of counts. A much larger clone differs by one base, so this may be a read error. Since the library was made to target alpha chains, this beta chain is a stray read and its abundance is not meaningful. The chain has TRBV19 and TRBJ1-4; 7 nucleotides align to TRBD1. Trimming removed 5 bases from V and 7 bases from J; junction bases left unmatched: 7. The CDR3 is 14 residues long. Germline CDR1 and CDR2: LNHDA and SQIVND (reference sequence). CDR3 residues: CASSDRVRLEKLFF. The CDR3, as DNA: TGTGCCAGTAGTGACAGGGTGCGCCTTGAAAAACTGTTTTTT.

Remarks on this clonotype: This beta chain slipped into a library made for alpha chains as a stray read, so its size is not meaningful. CDR3: CASSEGTRAQYF. DNA for the CDR3: TGTGCCAGCAGCGAGGGGACTAGGGCGCAGTATTTT. This chain connects TRBV7-3 to TRBJ2-3, with 8 bases identical to TRBD2. This CDR3 region has 12 residues. V was clipped by 5 bases and J by 10 bases; unmatched bases: 5. Looked up from germline, CDR1 is SGHTA and CDR2 is FQGTGA.

This clonotype was detected ten times or more. A library prepared for alpha chains yielded this beta chain as an off-target read; its size is of little meaning. The J gene is TRBJ2-3, the V gene TRBV20-1; TRBD2 is a possible D gene (6 bases). This CDR3 has 16 residues. The germline gives CDR1 DFQATT, CDR2 SNEGSKA (reference sequence). Trimming cost V 3 bases and J 3 bases, with 19 bases left between them. CDR3 DNA sequence: TGCAGTGCTAGGGCGGAAGATTTAGGAGGGACAGATACGCAGTATTTT. This gives the protein CSARAEDLGGTDTQYF.

This clonotype has at least ten counts. The library was prepared for alpha chains; this beta chain is a stray read, so its frequency means little. V usage is TRBV29-1 and J usage is TRBJ2-3; TRBD2 agrees at 9 bases. This CDR3 spans 14 amino acids. With V trimmed by 7 bases and J by 2 bases, 7 bases remained unmatched. CDR1 and CDR2 from the germline V gene are SQVTM and ANQGSEA. Written as DNA, the CDR3 is TGCAGCGCCCTGACTAGCGGTCTCACAGATACGCAGTATTTT. It specifies CSALTSGLTDTQYF.

This clonotype came up many times. This beta chain represents an off-target read in a library built for alpha chains; its size is of limited meaning. The chain joins TRBV20-1 to TRBJ2-7, with D possibly TRBD1 on 5 matching bases. Germline lookup yields CDR1 DFQATT and CDR2 SNEGSKA (reference sequence). V gave up 5 bases and J gave up 7 bases, with 24 bases separating them. The CDR3 sequence is 15 residues long. CDR3 DNA sequence: TGCAGTGCTCCCCAGGGTATAACTTTCTCAATGGAGCAGTACTTC. This gives the protein CSAPQGITFSMEQYF.

In its sample, this clonotype is medium-sized. Within a library made for alpha chains, this beta chain is off target, and its count is uninformative. V and J are TRBV20-1 and TRBJ1-2; 8 bases match TRBD1. The J segment lost 7 bases and the V segment lost 3 bases, leaving 7 bases of the junction unmatched. CDR3 length: 13 residues. CDR1 DFQATT and CDR2 SNEGSKA come from the germline V gene (reference sequence). The CDR3 DNA sequence: TGCAGTGCTAGTTTGACAGGGGAGGTTGGCTACACCTTC. Its protein is CSASLTGEVGYTF.

As concerns this clonotype: This beta chain appears as a stray read in a library generated for alpha chains; its size is not informative. The CDR3 DNA reads TGCGCCAGCAGCTTGGCGTCCCAAAGCAGGGGGTCGAACACCGGGGAGCTGTTTTTT. This sequence encodes CASSLASQSRGSNTGELFF. The chain links TRBV5-1 to TRBJ2-2; 7 bases map to TRBD1. The CDR3 loop spans 19 amino acids. The junction had 11 bases not matched to a gene; V was cut back by 0 bases and J by 0 bases. Germline CDR1 is SGHRS and CDR2 is YFSETQ. The complete variable domain, with remaining parts taken from reference TRBV5-1 and TRBJ2-2, reads KAGVTQTPRYLIKTRGQQVTLSCSPISGHRSVSWYQQTPGQGLQFLFEYFSETQRNKGNFPGRFSGRQFSNSRSEMNVSTLELGDSALYLCASSLASQSRGSNTGELFFGEGSRLTVL.

Worth noting for this clonotype: The library was prepared for alpha chains; this beta chain is a stray read, so its frequency means little. The chain uses TRBV14 and TRBJ1-1; no reliable D call. CDR1 is SGHDN, CDR2 FVKESK, per germline. Trimming left V 4 bases short and J 3 bases short, with 9 bases between. This CDR3 region has 13 residues. The CDR3, as DNA: TGTGCCAGCAGCCCTCAGACTTACACTGAAGCTTTCTTT. Translating gives CASSPQTYTEAFF.

A word on this clonotype: This beta chain slipped into a library made for alpha chains as a stray read, so its size is not meaningful. The chain links TRBV7-2 to TRBJ2-7, with D uncertain. V gave up 1 base and J gave up 4 bases, with 5 bases separating them. CDR1 SGHTA and CDR2 FQGNSA come from the germline V gene. The CDR3 totals 12 residues. CDR3 DNA: TGTGCCAGCAGCTTAGGGGTATACGAGCAGTACTTC. Its translation is CASSLGVYEQYF.

This clonotype was seen at least ten times. A library prepared for alpha chains yielded this beta chain as an off-target read; its size is of little meaning. CDR3 bases: TGTGCCAGCAGCCTCGGGGGCCCCCGAGAGCAGTACTTC. This translates into CASSLGGPREQYF. This chain joins TRBV7-2 and TRBJ2-7, with D tentatively TRBD1 or TRBD2 (6 bases each). Germline V gives CDR1 SGHTA, CDR2 FQGNSA. The CDR3 consists of 13 residues. Between the trimmed V and J ends, which lost 5 bases and 7 bases, there was a span of 15 bases.

Regarding this clonotype: This beta chain is an unintended read in a library built for alpha chains; its size means little. This sequence joins TRBV5-1 and TRBJ1-2, with 9 bases fitting TRBD1. V was clipped by 4 bases and J by 5 bases; unmatched bases: 9. CDR3 length: 15 residues. The germline V gene encodes CDR1 SGHRS and CDR2 YFSETQ. This chain's CDR3 is CASSPMLGTGYGYTF. The CDR3 DNA sequence: TGCGCCAGCAGCCCTATGCTTGGGACAGGGTATGGCTACACCTTC.

Sample share makes this clonotype medium-sized. In a library made to pick up alpha chains, this beta chain is a stray read with a size that means little. The rearrangement links TRBV2 to TRBJ2-5; the D is unclear. Looked up from germline, CDR1 is SNHLY and CDR2 is FYNNEI. V shed 6 bases and J shed 5 bases, with 7 bases lying between them. There are 11 residues in the CDR3. As DNA, the CDR3 is TGTGCCAGCAGACTAAGTGAGACCCAGTACTTC. Protein: CASRLSETQYF.

The sample holds many counts of this clonotype. A library made for alpha chains picked up this beta chain off target, so its size means little. CDR3 in DNA: TGTGCCAGCAGCCCCGATGGGGGGCAGGGCACTGAAGCTTTCTTT. Its protein product is CASSPDGGQGTEAFF. The genes are TRBV7-9 and TRBJ1-1; possibly TRBD1 for D (6 bases). Trimming removed 5 bases from V and 4 bases from J, with 17 bases in between. The germline gives CDR1 SEHNR, CDR2 FQNEAQ (reference sequence). The CDR3 has 15 residues.

Turning to this clonotype: This beta chain turned up in a library designed for alpha chains; as an off-target read, its abundance says little. The J gene is TRBJ1-1, the V gene TRBV7-2; weak D call: TRBD1 (5 bases). This CDR3 has 16 residues. The V gene's germline CDR1 is SGHTA and CDR2 FQGNSA. V lost 0 bases and J 3 bases, leaving 14 bases between the germline ends. CDR3 DNA sequence: TGTGCCAGCAGCTTAGCCTCGGGTGGGGCGCACACTGAAGCTTTCTTT. This codes for CASSLASGGAHTEAFF.